This is a list of T cell receptor beta chains from one sample in a study of OX40 agonist ivuxolimab in advanced cancers. Only in-frame clones appear in the TCRdb table, and some are missing; sequencing was by immunoSEQ multiplex PCR. Here the sample spans roughly 120,000 clones, around 93% being singletons. Sequenced here: CD4+ or CD8+ T cells sorted from blood, sampled in a trial of the OX40 agonist ivuxolimab. The origin of the receptors is an adult with an advanced solid tumor such as melanoma, head and neck, liver or kidney cancer. The CDR3 runs from the conserved cysteine through the conserved F or W. The D gene is left open where the match is weak. Size tells how often a clone was seen (once, few, many) or the class of an expanded clone, and some rows leave it out.

v_gene,abundance,j_gene,d_gene,CDR3aa,CDR3nt
TRBV5-1,once,TRBJ2-1,TRBD1,CASSPLRGDRVYNEQFF,TGCGCCAGCAGCCCACTGCGAGGGGACAGGGTCTACAATGAGCAGTTCTTC
TRBV5-1,-,TRBJ2-1,TRBD1,CASSPGQGGYEQFF,TGCGCCAGCAGCCCAGGACAGGGTGGGTATGAGCAGTTCTTC
TRBV4-2,-,TRBJ1-1,TRBD1,CASSRRDRGDTEAFF,TGTGCCAGCAGCCGACGGGACAGGGGGGACACTGAAGCTTTCTTT
TRBV28,-,TRBJ1-1,TRBD1,CASSLPGGGTEAFF,TGTGCCAGCAGCTTACCAGGGGGTGGCACTGAAGCTTTCTTT
TRBV5-1,-,TRBJ2-3,TRBD2,CASSLELAGQGADTQYF,TGCGCCAGCAGCTTGGAACTAGCGGGCCAGGGGGCAGATACGCAGTATTTT
TRBV10-3,-,TRBJ1-4,TRBD1,CAISASNRGHNEKLFF,TGTGCCATCAGTGCCAGTAACAGGGGGCATAATGAAAAACTGTTTTTT
TRBV6-1,-,TRBJ1-4,TRBD1,CASSSGQGREKLFF,TGTGCCAGCAGCTCGGGACAGGGGCGTGAAAAACTGTTTTTT
TRBV7-6,-,TRBJ1-3,-,CASSFGSGNTIYF,TGTGCCAGCAGCTTTGGCTCTGGAAACACCATATATTTT
TRBV6-5,-,TRBJ2-3,-,CASSYAGGQSTDTQYF,TGTGCCAGCAGTTACGCCGGCGGACAGAGCACAGATACGCAGTATTTT
TRBV30,-,TRBJ2-3,-,CARGVRAGTDTQYF,TGTGCCAGAGGGGTTCGAGCAGGCACAGATACGCAGTATTTT